This T cell receptor beta chain was retrieved from a study of T cell responses to AZD1222 COVID-19 vaccine. TCRdb keeps only in-frame clones here, not all; method: immunoSEQ multiplex PCR. Found here are about 85,000 clones, just over 85% of them singletons; the top ten hold more than 7%. Per germline, CDR1 LNHNV and CDR2 YYDKDF (reference sequence). After removal of 3 bases from V and 1 base from J, the junction contained 3 bases not matched to a gene. This CDR3 contains 15 residues. The TCR was taken from an adult in good health. Specimen: peripheral blood, collected on day 0 of AZD1222 vaccination. The chain joins TRBV15 to TRBJ2-5, with 9 nucleotides matching TRBD2. In DNA form, the CDR3 reads TGTGCCACCAGCAGGCTAGCGGGATTCCAAGAGACCCAGTACTTC. Protein sequence: CATSRLAGFQETQYF.